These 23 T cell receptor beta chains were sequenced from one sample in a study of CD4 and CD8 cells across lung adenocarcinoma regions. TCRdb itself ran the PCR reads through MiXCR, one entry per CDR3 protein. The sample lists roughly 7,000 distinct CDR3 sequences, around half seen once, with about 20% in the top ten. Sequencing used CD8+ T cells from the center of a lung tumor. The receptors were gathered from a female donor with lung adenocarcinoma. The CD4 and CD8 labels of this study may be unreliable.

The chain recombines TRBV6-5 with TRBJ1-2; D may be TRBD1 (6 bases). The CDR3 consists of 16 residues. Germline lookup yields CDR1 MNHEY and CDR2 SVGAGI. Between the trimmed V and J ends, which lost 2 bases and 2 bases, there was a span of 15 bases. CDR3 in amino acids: CASSYNRGALNYGYTF. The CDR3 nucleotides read TGTGCCAGCAGTTACAATAGGGGGGCACTCAACTATGGCTACACCTTC.

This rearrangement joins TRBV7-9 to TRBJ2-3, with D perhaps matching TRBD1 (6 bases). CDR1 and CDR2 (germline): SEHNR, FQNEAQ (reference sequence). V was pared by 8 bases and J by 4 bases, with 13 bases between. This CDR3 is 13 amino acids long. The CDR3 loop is CASLTGSPDTQYF. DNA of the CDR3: TGTGCCAGCCTAACAGGGAGCCCAGATACGCAGTATTTT.

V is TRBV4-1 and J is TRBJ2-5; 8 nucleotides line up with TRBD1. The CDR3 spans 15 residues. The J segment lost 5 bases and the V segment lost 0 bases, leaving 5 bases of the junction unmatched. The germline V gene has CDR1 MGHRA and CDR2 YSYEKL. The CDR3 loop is CASSQERQGWETQYF. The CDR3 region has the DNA TGCGCCAGCAGCCAAGAAAGACAGGGGTGGGAGACCCAGTACTTC.

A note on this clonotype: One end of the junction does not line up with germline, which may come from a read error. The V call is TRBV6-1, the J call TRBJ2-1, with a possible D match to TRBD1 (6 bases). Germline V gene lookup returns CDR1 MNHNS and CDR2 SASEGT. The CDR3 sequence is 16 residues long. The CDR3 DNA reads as TGTGCCAGCGGGGGCTCTCGGGGCCGTAGCCCAGATACCCAGTACTTT. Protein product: CASGGSRGRSPDTQYF.

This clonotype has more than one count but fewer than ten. This CDR3 is CASSSQDGQGEQYF. For the CDR3, the DNA is TGTGCCAGCAGCTCCCAGGACGGGCAAGGCGAGCAGTACTTC. This chain uses TRBV7-6 with TRBJ2-7; no clear D gene. V lost 4 bases to trimming and J lost 6 bases, with 16 bases between them. In germline, CDR1 is SGHVS, CDR2 FNYEAQ. CDR3 size: 14 residues.

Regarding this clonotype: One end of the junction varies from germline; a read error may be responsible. The CDR3 DNA reads as TGTGCCAGCAGGGAAGGAGGGGGGGGGCGGGGGGCCACAGATACGCAGTATTTT. This encodes CASREGGGGRGATDTQYF. The rearrangement joins TRBV6-1 to TRBJ2-4, with 8 bases that match TRBD2. Matching the DNA end better, TRBJ2-3 makes the J call doubtful. CDR1 and CDR2 from the germline V gene are MNHNS and SASEGT. This CDR3 is 18 amino acids long.

The CDR3 DNA reads as TGCGCCAGCAGCCTAGGCCCAGGGGAGCAGTTCTTC. Its translation is CASSLGPGEQFF. The chain is built from TRBV4-3 and TRBJ2-1; perhaps TRBD1 as D (5 bases). V gave up 4 bases and J gave up 10 bases, with 11 bases separating them. Germline V gene sequence: CDR1 LGHNA, CDR2 YSLEER. The CDR3 loop spans 12 amino acids.

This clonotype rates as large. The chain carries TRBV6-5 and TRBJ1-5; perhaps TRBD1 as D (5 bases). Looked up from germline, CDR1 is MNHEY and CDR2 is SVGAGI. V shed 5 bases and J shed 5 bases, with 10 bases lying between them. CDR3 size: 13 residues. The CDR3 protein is CASSHGGDQPQHF. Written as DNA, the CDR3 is TGTGCCAGCAGTCATGGGGGGGATCAGCCCCAGCATTTT.

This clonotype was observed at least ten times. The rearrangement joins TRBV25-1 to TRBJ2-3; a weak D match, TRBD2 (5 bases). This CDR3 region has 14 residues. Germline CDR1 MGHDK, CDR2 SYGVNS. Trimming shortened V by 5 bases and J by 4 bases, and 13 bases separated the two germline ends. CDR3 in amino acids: CASSPAGEADTQYF. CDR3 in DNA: TGTGCCAGCAGTCCTGCCGGGGAAGCAGATACGCAGTATTTT.

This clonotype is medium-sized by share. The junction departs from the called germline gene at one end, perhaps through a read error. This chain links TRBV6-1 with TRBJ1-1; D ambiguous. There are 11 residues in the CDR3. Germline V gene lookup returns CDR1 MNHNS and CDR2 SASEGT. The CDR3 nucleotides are TGTGCCAGCAGTGAAGGGCCGGCGGGAGTGTTT. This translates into CASSEGPAGVF.

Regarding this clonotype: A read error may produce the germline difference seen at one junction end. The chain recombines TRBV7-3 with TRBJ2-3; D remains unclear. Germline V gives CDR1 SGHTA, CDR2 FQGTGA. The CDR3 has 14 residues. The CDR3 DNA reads TGTGCCAGCAGCGTAAGCCGTAACCCAGATACCCAGTATTTC. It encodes CASSVSRNPDTQYF.

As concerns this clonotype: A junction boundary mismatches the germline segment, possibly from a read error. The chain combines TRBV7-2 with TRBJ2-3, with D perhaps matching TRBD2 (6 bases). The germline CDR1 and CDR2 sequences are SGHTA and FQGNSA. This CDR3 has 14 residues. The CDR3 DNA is TGCCCCGGCACGGGGGTAGGTGGCACAGACATTCAGTATTTT. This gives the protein CPGTGVGGTDIQYF.

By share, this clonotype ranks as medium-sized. The CDR3 reads CASRPFRTINYEQYF. In nucleotides, the CDR3 is TGTGCCAGCAGACCTTTCAGGACTATCAACTACGAGCAGTACTTC. The chain links TRBV27 to TRBJ2-1; TRBD2 might be the D (6 bases). Matching the DNA end better, TRBJ2-7 makes the J call doubtful. The CDR3 sequence is 15 residues long. Per the germline V gene, CDR1 is MNHEY and CDR2 is SMNVEV (reference sequence).

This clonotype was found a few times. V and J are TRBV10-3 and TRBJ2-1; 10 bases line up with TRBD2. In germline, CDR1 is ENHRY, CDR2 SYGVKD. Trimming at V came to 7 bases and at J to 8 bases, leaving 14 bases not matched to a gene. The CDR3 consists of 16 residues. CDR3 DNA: TGTGCCATCACGGATCCGACTCTAGCGGGAGATTATGAGCAGTTCTTC. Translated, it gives CAITDPTLAGDYEQFF.

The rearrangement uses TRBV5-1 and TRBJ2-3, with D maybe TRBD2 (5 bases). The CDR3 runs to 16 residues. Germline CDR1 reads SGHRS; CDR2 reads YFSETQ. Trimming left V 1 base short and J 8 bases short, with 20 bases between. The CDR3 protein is CASSLIGLGPTATQYF. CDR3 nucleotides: TGCGCCAGCAGCTTGATTGGACTGGGTCCCACCGCTACGCAGTATTTT.

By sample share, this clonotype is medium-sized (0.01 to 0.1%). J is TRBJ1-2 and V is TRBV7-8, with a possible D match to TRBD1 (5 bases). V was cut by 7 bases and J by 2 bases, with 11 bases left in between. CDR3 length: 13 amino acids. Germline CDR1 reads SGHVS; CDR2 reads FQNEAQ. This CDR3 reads CASTSRENYGYTF. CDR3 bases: TGTGCCAGCACCTCCAGGGAGAACTATGGCTACACCTTC.

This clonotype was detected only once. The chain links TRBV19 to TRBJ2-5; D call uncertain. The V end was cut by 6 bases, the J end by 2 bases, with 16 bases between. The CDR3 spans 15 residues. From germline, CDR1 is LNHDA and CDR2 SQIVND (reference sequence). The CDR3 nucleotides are TGTGCCAGTAGGCTAATAGGGTTAGGGCAAGAGACCCAGTACTTC. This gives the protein CASRLIGLGQETQYF.

CDR3: CASSYWGGGPTDTQYF. CDR3 sequence (DNA): TGTGCCAGCAGTTACTGGGGGGGGGGCCCCACAGATACGCAGTATTTT. V gene TRBV6-5 combines with J gene TRBJ2-3; TRBD2 might be the D (7 bases). CDR1 is MNHEY and CDR2 is SVGAGI in the germline V gene. The CDR3 is 16 amino acids. V was cut by 1 base and J by 2 bases, with 13 bases left in between.

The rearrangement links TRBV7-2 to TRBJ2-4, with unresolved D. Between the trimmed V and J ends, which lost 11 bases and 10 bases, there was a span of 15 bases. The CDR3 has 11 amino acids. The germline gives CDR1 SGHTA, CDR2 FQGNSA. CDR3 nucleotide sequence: TGTGCCGGCCGAGACCGAAAGATTCAGTACTTC. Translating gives CAGRDRKIQYF.

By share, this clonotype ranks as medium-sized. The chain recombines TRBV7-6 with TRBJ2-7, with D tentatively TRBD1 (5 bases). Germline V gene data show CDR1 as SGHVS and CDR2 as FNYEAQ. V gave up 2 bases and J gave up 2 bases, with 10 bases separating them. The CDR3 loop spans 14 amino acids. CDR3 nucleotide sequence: TGTGCCAGCAGCTTACCAGGACAAACCTACGAGCAGTACTTC. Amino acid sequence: CASSLPGQTYEQYF.

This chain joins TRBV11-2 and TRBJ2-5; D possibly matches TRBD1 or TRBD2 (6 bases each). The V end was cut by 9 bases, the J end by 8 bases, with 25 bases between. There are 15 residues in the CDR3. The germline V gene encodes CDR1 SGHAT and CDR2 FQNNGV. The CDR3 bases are TGTGCCAGGGGCTTCGGGGGCGGGCCCCTAGATACCCAGTACTTC. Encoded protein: CARGFGGGPLDTQYF.

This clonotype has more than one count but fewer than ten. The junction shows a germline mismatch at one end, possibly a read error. The CDR3 protein is CASTFVGSTDIQYF. CDR3 sequence (DNA): TGTGCCAGCACCTTCGTAGGTAGCACAGATATTCAGTATTTC. This chain links TRBV7-2 with TRBJ2-3; D gene ambiguous. Germline CDR1 is SGHTA and CDR2 is FQGNSA. This CDR3 has 14 amino acids. The variable domain in full, with the rest retrieved from reference TRBV7-2 and TRBJ2-3, is GAGVSQSPSNKVTEKGKDVELRCDPISGHTALYWYRQSLGQGLEFLIYFQGNSAPDKSGLPSDRFSAERTGGSVSTLTIQRTQQEDSAVYLCASTFVGSTDIQYFGPGTRLTVL.

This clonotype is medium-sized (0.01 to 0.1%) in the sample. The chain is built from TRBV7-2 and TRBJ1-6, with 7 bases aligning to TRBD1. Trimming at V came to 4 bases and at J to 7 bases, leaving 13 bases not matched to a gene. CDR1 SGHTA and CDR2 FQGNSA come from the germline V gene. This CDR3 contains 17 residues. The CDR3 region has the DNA TGTGCCAGCAGCTCCGGGACAGCCTTTTCCGGAAATTCACCCCTCCACTTT. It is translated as CASSSGTAFSGNSPLHF.